This T cell receptor (beta chain) was recovered during a study of response to subunit inactivated influenza vaccine. MiXCR, applied by TCRdb to the RT-PCR reads, yields one record per CDR3 protein. The sample has hundreds of thousands of distinct CDR3 sequences, around 14% seen once. Sequencing used PBMCs from blood, obtained 11 to 12 days after vaccination. The sequence was collected from a man in his fifties or sixties who received an inactivated influenza vaccine.

CDR3 sequence (DNA): TGTGCCAGCAGCTGGACAGGGCGGAACAATCAGCCCCAGCATTTT. Translated, it gives CASSWTGRNNQPQHF. This sequence joins TRBV7-2 and TRBJ1-5, with 8 bases identical to TRBD1. The CDR3 is 15 residues long. V trimming: 4 bases; J trimming: 3 bases; junction bases outside the gene matches: 5. Per the germline V gene, CDR1 is SGHTA and CDR2 is FQGNSA.